The present T cell receptor beta chain was sequenced within a study of siplizumab effects on memory and regulatory T cells. In the case of this clone: Its target is not known.

General study findings and limits: It seemed that naive T cells were more diverse than memory cells and were major contributors to the alloresponse. Mappable alloreactive CD4+ clones came from Treg cells roughly 65% of the time on average with siplizumab, against about 26% in controls.

For every sample, 95,000 to 100,000 TCR templates were assayed. Method: immunoSEQ multiplex PCR; TCRdb's copy keeps in-frame clones and lacks some. The profile covers about 64,000 clones, with roughly 96% appearing a single time and roughly 0.1% taken by the ten largest. V lost 2 bases to trimming and J lost 0 bases, with 7 bases between them. The CDR3 runs to 14 residues. Germline V gives CDR1 LNHDA, CDR2 SQIVND (reference sequence). This chain uses TRBV19 with TRBJ1-1, with D hard to call. What was sequenced was naive CD8+ T cells sorted from blood. This sequence originates from a human donor in good health. The CDR3 sequence: CASSILPMNTEAFF. In DNA, the CDR3 is TGTGCCAGTAGTATACTCCCCATGAACACTGAAGCTTTCTTT.